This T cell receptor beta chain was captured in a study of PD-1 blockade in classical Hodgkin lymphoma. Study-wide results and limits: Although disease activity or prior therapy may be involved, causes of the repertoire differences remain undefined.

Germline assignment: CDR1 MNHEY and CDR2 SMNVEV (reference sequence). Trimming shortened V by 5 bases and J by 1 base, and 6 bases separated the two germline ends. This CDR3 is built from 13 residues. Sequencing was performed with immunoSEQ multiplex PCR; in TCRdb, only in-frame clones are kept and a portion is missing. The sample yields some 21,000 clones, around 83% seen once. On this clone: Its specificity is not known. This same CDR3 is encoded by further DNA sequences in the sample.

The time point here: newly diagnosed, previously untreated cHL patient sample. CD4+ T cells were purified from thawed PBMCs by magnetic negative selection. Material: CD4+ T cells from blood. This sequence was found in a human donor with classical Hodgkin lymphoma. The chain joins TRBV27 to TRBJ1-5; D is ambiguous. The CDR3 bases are TGTGCCAGCAGTAGAGGGAGCAATCAGCCCCAGCATTTT. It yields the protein CASSRGSNQPQHF.